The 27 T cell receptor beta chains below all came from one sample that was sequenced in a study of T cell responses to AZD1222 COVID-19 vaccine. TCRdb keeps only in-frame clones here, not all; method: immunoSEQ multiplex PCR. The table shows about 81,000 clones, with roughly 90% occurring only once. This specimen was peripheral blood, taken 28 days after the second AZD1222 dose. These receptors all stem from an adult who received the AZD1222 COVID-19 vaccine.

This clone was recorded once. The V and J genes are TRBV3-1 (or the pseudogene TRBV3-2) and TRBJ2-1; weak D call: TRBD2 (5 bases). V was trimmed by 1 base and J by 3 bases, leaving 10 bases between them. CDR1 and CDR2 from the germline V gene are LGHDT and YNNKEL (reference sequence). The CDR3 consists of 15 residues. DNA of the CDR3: TGTGCCAGCAGCCAAGGGACTGTGGGCTACAATGAGCAGTTCTTC. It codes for CASSQGTVGYNEQFF.

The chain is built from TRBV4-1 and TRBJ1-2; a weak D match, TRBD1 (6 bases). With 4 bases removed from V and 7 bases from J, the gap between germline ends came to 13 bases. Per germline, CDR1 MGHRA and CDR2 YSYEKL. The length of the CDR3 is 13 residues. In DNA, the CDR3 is TGCGCCAGCAGCCGGGGGCCGGGAAGTGGCTACACCTTC. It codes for CASSRGPGSGYTF.

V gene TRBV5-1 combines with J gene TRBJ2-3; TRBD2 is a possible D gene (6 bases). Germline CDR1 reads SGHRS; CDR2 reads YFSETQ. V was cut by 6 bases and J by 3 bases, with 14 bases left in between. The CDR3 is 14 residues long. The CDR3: CASTPGEVTDTQYF. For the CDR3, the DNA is TGCGCCAGCACTCCTGGGGAGGTTACAGATACGCAGTATTTT. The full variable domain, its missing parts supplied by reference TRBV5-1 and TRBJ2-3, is KAGVTQTPRYLIKTRGQQVTLSCSPISGHRSVSWYQQTPGQGLQFLFEYFSETQRNKGNFPGRFSGRQFSNSRSEMNVSTLELGDSALYLCASTPGEVTDTQYFGPGTRLTVL.

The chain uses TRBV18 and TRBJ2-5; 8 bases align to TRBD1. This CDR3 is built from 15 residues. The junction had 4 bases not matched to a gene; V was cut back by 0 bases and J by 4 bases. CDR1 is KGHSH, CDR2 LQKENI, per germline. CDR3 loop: CASSPPTDRGETQYF. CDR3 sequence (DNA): TGTGCCAGCTCACCACCCACCGACAGGGGAGAGACCCAGTACTTC.

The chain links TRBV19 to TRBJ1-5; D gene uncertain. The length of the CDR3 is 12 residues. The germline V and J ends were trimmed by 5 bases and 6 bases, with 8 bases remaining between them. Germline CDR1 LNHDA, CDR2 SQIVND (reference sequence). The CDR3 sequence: CASSGYSQPQHF. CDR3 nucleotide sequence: TGTGCCAGTAGTGGGTATAGTCAGCCCCAGCATTTT.

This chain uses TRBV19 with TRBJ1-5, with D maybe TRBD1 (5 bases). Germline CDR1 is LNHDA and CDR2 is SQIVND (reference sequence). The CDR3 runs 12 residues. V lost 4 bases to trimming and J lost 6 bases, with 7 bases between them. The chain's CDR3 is CASSTGFQPQHF. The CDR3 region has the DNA TGTGCCAGTAGTACAGGGTTTCAGCCCCAGCATTTT.

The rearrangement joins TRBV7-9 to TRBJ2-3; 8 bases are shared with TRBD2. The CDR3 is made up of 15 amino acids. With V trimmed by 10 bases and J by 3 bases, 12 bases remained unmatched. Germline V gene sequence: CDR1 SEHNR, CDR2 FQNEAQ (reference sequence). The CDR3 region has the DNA TGTGCCACCAATAGGGAAGCGGGAGTTACAGATACGCAGTATTTT. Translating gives CATNREAGVTDTQYF.

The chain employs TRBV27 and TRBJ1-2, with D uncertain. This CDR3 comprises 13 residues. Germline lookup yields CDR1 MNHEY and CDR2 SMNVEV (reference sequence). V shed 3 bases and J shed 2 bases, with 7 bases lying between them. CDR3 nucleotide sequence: TGTGCCAGCAGTTTCCAGATCAACTATGGCTACACCTTC. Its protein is CASSFQINYGYTF.

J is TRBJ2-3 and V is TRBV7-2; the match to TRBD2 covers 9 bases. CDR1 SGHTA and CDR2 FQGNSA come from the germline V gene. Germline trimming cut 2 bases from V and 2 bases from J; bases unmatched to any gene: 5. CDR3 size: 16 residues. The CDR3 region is CASSLLGGLATDTQYF. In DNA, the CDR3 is TGTGCCAGCAGCTTATTAGGGGGACTAGCCACAGATACGCAGTATTTT.

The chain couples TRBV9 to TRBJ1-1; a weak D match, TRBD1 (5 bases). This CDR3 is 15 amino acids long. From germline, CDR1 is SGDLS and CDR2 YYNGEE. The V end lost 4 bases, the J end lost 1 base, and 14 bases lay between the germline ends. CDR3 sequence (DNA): TGTGCCAGCAGCTCCACGGGGCTTGCGAACACTGAAGCTTTCTTT. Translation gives CASSSTGLANTEAFF.

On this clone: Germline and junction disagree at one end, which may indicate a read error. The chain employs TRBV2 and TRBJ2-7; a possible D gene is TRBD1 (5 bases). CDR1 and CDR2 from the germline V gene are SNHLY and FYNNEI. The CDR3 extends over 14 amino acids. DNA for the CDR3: TGTGCCAGCAGCGAAGGACAACGAGCCTACGAGCAGTACTTC. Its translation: CASSEGQRAYEQYF.

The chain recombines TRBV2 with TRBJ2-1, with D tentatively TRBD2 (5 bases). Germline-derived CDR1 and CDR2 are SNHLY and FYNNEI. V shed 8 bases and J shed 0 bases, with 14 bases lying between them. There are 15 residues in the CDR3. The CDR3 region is CASAYSANSYNEQFF. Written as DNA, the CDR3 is TGTGCCAGCGCGTATAGCGCTAACTCCTACAATGAGCAGTTCTTC.

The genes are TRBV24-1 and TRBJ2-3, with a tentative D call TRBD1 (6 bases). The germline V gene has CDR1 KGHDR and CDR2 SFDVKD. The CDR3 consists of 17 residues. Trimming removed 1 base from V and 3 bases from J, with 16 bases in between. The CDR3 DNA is TGTGCCACCAGTGATTTAAAATGGGCAGGGGATACAGATACGCAGTATTTT. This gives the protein CATSDLKWAGDTDTQYF.

The CDR3 DNA reads TGTGCCAGCCTAAGTCCCCTACTCTCCTACGAGCAGTACTTC. Protein product: CASLSPLLSYEQYF. This chain links TRBV3-1 (or the pseudogene TRBV3-2) with TRBJ2-7; D ambiguous. The germline V gene has CDR1 LGHDT and CDR2 YNNKEL (reference sequence). This CDR3 spans 14 amino acids. V lost 8 bases and J 0 bases, leaving 14 bases between the germline ends.

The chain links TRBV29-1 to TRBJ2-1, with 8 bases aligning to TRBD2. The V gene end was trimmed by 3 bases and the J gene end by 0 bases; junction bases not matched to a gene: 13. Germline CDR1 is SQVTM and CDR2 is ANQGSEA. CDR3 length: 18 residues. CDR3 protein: CSVDGLAGLLTSYNEQFF. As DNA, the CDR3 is TGCAGCGTTGATGGTCTAGCGGGCCTACTAACCTCCTACAATGAGCAGTTCTTC.

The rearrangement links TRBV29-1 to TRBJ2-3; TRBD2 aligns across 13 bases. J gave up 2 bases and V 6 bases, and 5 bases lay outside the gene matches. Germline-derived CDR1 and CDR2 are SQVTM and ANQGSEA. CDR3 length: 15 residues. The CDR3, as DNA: TGCAGCGTCCCCGGGACTAGCGGGATCACAGATACGCAGTATTTT. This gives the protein CSVPGTSGITDTQYF.

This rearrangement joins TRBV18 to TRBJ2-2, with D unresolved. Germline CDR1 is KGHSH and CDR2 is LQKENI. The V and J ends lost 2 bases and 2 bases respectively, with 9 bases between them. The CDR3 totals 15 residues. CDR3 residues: CASSPAQSNTGELFF. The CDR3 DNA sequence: TGTGCCAGCTCACCAGCCCAGAGCAACACCGGGGAGCTGTTTTTT.

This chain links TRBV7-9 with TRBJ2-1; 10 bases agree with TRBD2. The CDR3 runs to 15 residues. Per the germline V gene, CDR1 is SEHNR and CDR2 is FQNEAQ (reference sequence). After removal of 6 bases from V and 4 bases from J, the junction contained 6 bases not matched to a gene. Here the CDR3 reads CASRFSGRTYNEQFF. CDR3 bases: TGTGCCAGCAGATTTAGCGGGAGGACATACAATGAGCAGTTCTTC.

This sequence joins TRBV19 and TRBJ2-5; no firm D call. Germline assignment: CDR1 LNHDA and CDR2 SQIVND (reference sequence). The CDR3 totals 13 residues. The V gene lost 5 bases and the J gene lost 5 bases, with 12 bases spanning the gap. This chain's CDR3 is CASSPDTRETQYF. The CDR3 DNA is TGTGCCAGTAGTCCTGACACGAGGGAGACCCAGTACTTC.

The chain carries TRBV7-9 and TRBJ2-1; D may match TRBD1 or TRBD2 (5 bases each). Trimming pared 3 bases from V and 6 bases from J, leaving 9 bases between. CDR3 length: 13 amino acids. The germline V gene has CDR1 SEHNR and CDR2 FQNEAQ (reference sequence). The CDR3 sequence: CASSFSGTNEQFF. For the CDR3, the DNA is TGTGCCAGCAGCTTCTCCGGGACCAATGAGCAGTTCTTC.

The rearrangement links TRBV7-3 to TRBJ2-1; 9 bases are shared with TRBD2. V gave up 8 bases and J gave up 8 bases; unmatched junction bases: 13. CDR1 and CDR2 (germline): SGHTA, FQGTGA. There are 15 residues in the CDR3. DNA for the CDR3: TGTGCCAGCGGACCTCTCGGCGGGAGGGGGGATGAGCAGTTCTTC. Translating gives CASGPLGGRGDEQFF.

The CDR3 coding sequence is TGTGCCAGCAGCCGGCGGGAGGGTATAGGTCAGCCCCAGCATTTT. As protein: CASSRREGIGQPQHF. The chain combines TRBV7-2 with TRBJ1-5; D is unclear. CDR3 length: 15 amino acids. Trimming pared 5 bases from V and 6 bases from J, leaving 17 bases between. Germline CDR1 reads SGHTA; CDR2 reads FQGNSA.

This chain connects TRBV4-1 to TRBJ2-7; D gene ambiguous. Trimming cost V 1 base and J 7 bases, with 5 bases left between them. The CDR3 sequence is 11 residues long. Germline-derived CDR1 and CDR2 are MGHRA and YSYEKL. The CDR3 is CASSQAKEQYF. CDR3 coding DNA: TGCGCCAGCAGCCAAGCAAAAGAGCAGTACTTC.

CDR3 sequence (DNA): TGTGCCAGTAACCCTATGGGACCAATGAACACTGAAGCTTTCTTT. It translates to CASNPMGPMNTEAFF. The chain uses TRBV2 and TRBJ1-1; perhaps TRBD1 as D (5 bases). Trimming shortened V by 9 bases and J by 0 bases, and 17 bases separated the two germline ends. The CDR3 spans 15 residues. Germline CDR1 is SNHLY and CDR2 is FYNNEI.

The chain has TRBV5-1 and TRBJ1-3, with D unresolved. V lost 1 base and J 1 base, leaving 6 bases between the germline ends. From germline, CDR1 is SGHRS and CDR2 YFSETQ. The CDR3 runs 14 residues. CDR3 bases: TGCGCCAGCAGCTTGTTCGGGTCTGGAAACACCATATATTTT. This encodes CASSLFGSGNTIYF.

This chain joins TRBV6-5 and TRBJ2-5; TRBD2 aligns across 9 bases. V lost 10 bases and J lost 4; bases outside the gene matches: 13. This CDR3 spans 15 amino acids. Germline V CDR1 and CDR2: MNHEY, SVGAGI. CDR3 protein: CATSPSSGASETQYF. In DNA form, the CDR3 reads TGTGCCACCTCCCCCTCTAGCGGGGCGTCAGAGACCCAGTACTTC.

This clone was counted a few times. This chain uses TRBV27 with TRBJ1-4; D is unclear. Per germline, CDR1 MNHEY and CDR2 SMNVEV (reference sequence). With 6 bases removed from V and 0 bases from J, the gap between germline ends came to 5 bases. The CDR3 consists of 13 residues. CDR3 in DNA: TGTGCCAGCAGAGATGCAACTAATGAAAAACTGTTTTTT. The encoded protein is CASRDATNEKLFF.